These T cell receptor beta chains were read from a single sample in a study of blood T cell repertoires in COVID-19. Only in-frame clones appear in the TCRdb table, and some are missing; sequencing was by immunoSEQ multiplex PCR. Among over 150,000 clones listed, 70% to 80% were seen once. The sample was PBMCs or T cells enriched from blood (not recorded which). These receptors were obtained from an older woman in a cohort exposed to, infected with or recovered from COVID-19 (not recorded which). Each CDR3 is given with its conserved first and last residue. A D gene is named only where the DNA matches it firmly. Rows give clone size only sometimes, using once, few, many, or a class for an expanded clone.

NA	NA	TRBJ2-2	TRBV3-1/TRBV3-2	TGTGCCAGCACCGACCTCGGGGGGGAGCTGTTTTTT	CASTDLGGELFF
NA	NA	TRBJ1-5	TRBV6-4	TGTGCCAGCAGTGTTAAGGGGCCCAATCAGCCCCAGCATTTT	CASSVKGPNQPQHF
NA	once	TRBJ2-2	TRBV9	TGTGCCAGCAGTTTCGACTCGCACCCGAACACCGGGGAGCTGTTTTTT	CASSFDSHPNTGELFF
TRBD1	once	TRBJ2-7	TRBV28	TGTGCCAGCAGTTACCCCGGGACAGGGGGCGGAGGGCAGTACTTC	CASSYPGTGGGGQYF
NA	once	TRBJ2-7	TRBV10-3	TGTGCCATCAGCGCTTCCTCTAGCATATCCTACGAGCAGTACTTC	CAISASSSISYEQYF
NA	NA	TRBJ2-1	TRBV2	TGTGCCAGCAGTGATAGCGGACACTACTACAATGAGCAGTTCTTC	CASSDSGHYYNEQFF
NA	NA	TRBJ2-7	TRBV7-9	TGTGCCAGCAGCTTATGGCGGGGACAGAGGTTTTACGAGCAGTACTTC	CASSLWRGQRFYEQYF
TRBD2	NA	TRBJ2-7	TRBV12-3/TRBV12-4	TGTGCCAGCAGCTCGGGGGGTAGGGTGTACTTC	CASSSGGRVYF
NA	NA	TRBJ2-2	TRBV9	TGTGCCAGCTCCGGGCGGCGGGAAACCGGGGAGCTGTTTTTT	CASSGRRETGELFF
NA	NA	TRBJ1-1	TRBV2	TGTGCCAGCACACGGGACACTGAAGCTTTCTTT	CASTRDTEAFF
NA	NA	TRBJ2-7	TRBV5-1	TGCGCCAGCAGCTTCGAACAGGATAGTTACGAGCAGTACTTC	CASSFEQDSYEQYF
TRBD1	NA	TRBJ2-7	TRBV6-5	TGTGCCAGCAGACGGGACAGCTCCTACGAGCAGTACTTC	CASRRDSSYEQYF
TRBD1	NA	TRBJ1-5	TRBV30	TGTGCCTGGCAGACAGGGGTTGGCAATCAGCCCCAGCATTTT	CAWQTGVGNQPQHF
TRBD2	NA	TRBJ2-7	TRBV18	TGTGCCAGCTCACTTAATATGATCGGGCAGGGACTATTCGAGCAGTACTTC	CASSLNMIGQGLFEQYF
NA	NA	TRBJ2-5	TRBV7-9	TGTGCCAGCAGCCTACAAGAGACCCAGTACTTC	CASSLQETQYF
NA	NA	TRBJ1-6	TRBV11-2	TGTGCCAGCAGCTTAGAGCCAGGGATGGTCTCACCCCTCCACTTT	CASSLEPGMVSPLHF
TRBD1	NA	TRBJ2-2	TRBV18	TGTGCCAGCTCACGTTCAGGGACAGGGGGACGAACCGGGGAGCTGTTTTTT	CASSRSGTGGRTGELFF